The 16 T cell receptor beta chains given below trace back to one sample, sequenced in a study of T cell changes during pregnancy in multiple sclerosis. Only in-frame clones appear in the TCRdb table, and some are missing; sequencing was by immunoSEQ multiplex PCR. The sample consists of fewer than 60,000 clones, approximately 91% of them appearing once. Source: peripheral blood, taken in the second trimester of pregnancy. All receptors come from a female donor with multiple sclerosis, enrolled in a pregnancy study.

The chain uses TRBV4-1 and TRBJ2-5; 8 bases align to TRBD2. V gave up 3 bases and J gave up 5 bases; unmatched junction bases: 11. Germline lookup yields CDR1 MGHRA and CDR2 YSYEKL. The CDR3 is 16 residues long. Here the CDR3 reads CASSHAPREVRETQYF. CDR3 bases: TGCGCCAGCAGCCACGCCCCGCGGGAGGTCAGGGAGACCCAGTACTTC.

The J gene is TRBJ1-2, the V gene TRBV18; a weak D match, TRBD1 (5 bases). The CDR3 runs 14 residues. With 4 bases removed from V and 8 bases from J, the gap between germline ends came to 17 bases. In germline, CDR1 is KGHSH, CDR2 LQKENI. CDR3 loop: CASSLYTGAGGYTF. The CDR3 nucleotides read TGTGCCAGCTCACTATATACAGGCGCGGGAGGCTACACCTTC.

This sequence joins TRBV5-1 and TRBJ2-2, with 9 bases identical to TRBD1. J lost 6 bases, V lost 4 bases, and 10 bases had no gene match. The CDR3 is 16 amino acids. Germline assignment: CDR1 SGHRS and CDR2 YFSETQ. In DNA, the CDR3 is TGCGCCAGCAGCCTCCTAGGACAGGGGCGCGCCGGGGAGCTGTTTTTT. It codes for CASSLLGQGRAGELFF.

This chain connects TRBV7-9 to TRBJ1-2; 7 bases match TRBD1. The germline V gene encodes CDR1 SEHNR and CDR2 FQNEAQ (reference sequence). The CDR3 totals 14 residues. V was pared by 5 bases and J by 6 bases, with 9 bases of the junction left unmatched. Written as DNA, the CDR3 is TGTGCCAGCAGCGGGACCGACAGGGAAAATGGCTACACCTTC. This sequence encodes CASSGTDRENGYTF.

The rearrangement joins TRBV7-2 to TRBJ2-2; a weak D match, TRBD2 (6 bases). This CDR3 comprises 15 residues. CDR1 and CDR2 from the germline V gene are SGHTA and FQGNSA. V was cut by 4 bases and J by 0 bases, with 9 bases left in between. The CDR3 DNA reads as TGTGCCAGCAGCTGGGAGGTATCGAACACCGGGGAGCTGTTTTTT. Protein: CASSWEVSNTGELFF.

The chain has TRBV5-4 and TRBJ1-2; unclear D gene. Germline CDR1 is SGHNT and CDR2 is YYREEE (reference sequence). The CDR3 loop spans 14 amino acids. V dropped 2 bases and J dropped 4 bases, with 12 bases sitting between them. The CDR3 nucleotides read TGTGCCAGCAGCTTTGGCAAGTTTCGCTATGGCTACACCTTC. Its translation is CASSFGKFRYGYTF.

The chain carries TRBV29-1 and TRBJ2-1; 8 bases agree with TRBD2. Germline lookup yields CDR1 SQVTM and CDR2 ANQGSEA. This CDR3 has 14 amino acids. CDR3 bases: TGCACTTTACGGGGGGGGCAGGGTGTGGATGAGCAGTTCTTC. Its protein product is CTLRGGQGVDEQFF.

The chain is built from TRBV7-2 and TRBJ1-1, with D hard to call. The CDR3 totals 15 residues. Germline V gene lookup returns CDR1 SGHTA and CDR2 FQGNSA. Trimming removed 2 bases from V and 1 base from J, with 11 bases in between. The CDR3 sequence is CASSLRSRRNTEAFF. Here the CDR3 DNA reads TGTGCCAGCAGCTTACGATCCAGGCGGAACACTGAAGCTTTCTTT.

The chain couples TRBV2 to TRBJ2-3; 10 bases match TRBD1. The CDR3 sequence is 15 residues long. The V segment lost 4 bases and the J segment 7 bases; nucleotides outside the gene matches: 8. CDR1 SNHLY and CDR2 FYNNEI come from the germline V gene. CDR3 amino acids: CASSGQGAVSYTQYF. The CDR3 nucleotides read TGTGCCAGCAGTGGACAGGGGGCTGTATCTTATACGCAGTATTTT.

The J gene is TRBJ2-3, the V gene TRBV7-8; possible D gene TRBD2, 6 bases. This CDR3 is built from 16 residues. Germline CDR1 is SGHVS and CDR2 is FQNEAQ. The ends were cut back, 5 bases at V and 10 bases at J, with 25 bases in the middle. CDR3 bases: TGTGCCAGCAGCCTAAACGGACAACAACTCGGCGGGGCGCAGTATTTT. As protein: CASSLNGQQLGGAQYF.

The V and J genes are TRBV29-1 and TRBJ2-2; D is unresolved. V was shortened by 2 bases and J by 2 bases, with 9 bases between the two germline ends. The CDR3 totals 14 residues. Germline V CDR1 and CDR2: SQVTM, ANQGSEA. This chain's CDR3 is CSVEKLLNTGELFF. CDR3 DNA sequence: TGCAGCGTTGAAAAACTCCTAAACACCGGGGAGCTGTTTTTT.

The gene calls are TRBV7-2 and TRBJ1-1; 9 bases map to TRBD1. The CDR3 length is 15 residues. The V and J ends lost 5 bases and 4 bases, in that order; junction bases with no gene match: 8. CDR1 and CDR2 (germline): SGHTA, FQGNSA. In nucleotides, the CDR3 is TGTGCCAGCAGCCTACGACAGGGGGGAGGCACTGAAGCTTTCTTT. Translating it yields CASSLRQGGGTEAFF.

Only one count was recorded for this clone. The J gene is TRBJ2-3, the V gene TRBV5-1; TRBD2 agrees at 16 bases. Germline V gene data show CDR1 as SGHRS and CDR2 as YFSETQ. This CDR3 contains 17 residues. Losses at the gene ends were 3 bases for V and 2 bases for J; bases not matched to a gene: 3. The CDR3 loop is CASSSGLAGGFTDTQYF. As DNA, the CDR3 is TGCGCCAGCAGCTCGGGACTAGCGGGGGGGTTCACAGATACGCAGTATTTT.

This clone was observed once. V is TRBV13 and J is TRBJ2-7; unclear D gene. Per germline, CDR1 PRHDT and CDR2 FYEKMQ (reference sequence). Trimming removed 2 bases from V and 3 bases from J, with 11 bases in between. This CDR3 contains 14 residues. CDR3 region: CASSLRSGFYEQYF. For the CDR3, the DNA is TGTGCCAGCAGCTTAAGGTCGGGTTTCTACGAGCAGTACTTC.

This chain links TRBV7-8 with TRBJ1-5; D not certain. There are 16 residues in the CDR3. Between the trimmed V and J ends, which lost 3 bases and 5 bases, there was a span of 17 bases. The germline V gene has CDR1 SGHVS and CDR2 FQNEAQ. CDR3 coding DNA: TGTGCCAGCAGCTTCATACGAGGGCGGGGTGATCAGCCCCAGCATTTT. Its protein product is CASSFIRGRGDQPQHF.

The genes are TRBV28 and TRBJ2-5; 9 nucleotides agree with TRBD2. J was trimmed by 4 bases and V by 8 bases; bases with no gene match: 17. Germline-derived CDR1 and CDR2 are MDHEN and SYDVKM. This CDR3 has 17 residues. The CDR3 sequence is CASHLTRGLAGRETQYF. The CDR3 DNA reads TGTGCCAGCCACCTGACGAGGGGCCTAGCGGGAAGAGAGACCCAGTACTTC.